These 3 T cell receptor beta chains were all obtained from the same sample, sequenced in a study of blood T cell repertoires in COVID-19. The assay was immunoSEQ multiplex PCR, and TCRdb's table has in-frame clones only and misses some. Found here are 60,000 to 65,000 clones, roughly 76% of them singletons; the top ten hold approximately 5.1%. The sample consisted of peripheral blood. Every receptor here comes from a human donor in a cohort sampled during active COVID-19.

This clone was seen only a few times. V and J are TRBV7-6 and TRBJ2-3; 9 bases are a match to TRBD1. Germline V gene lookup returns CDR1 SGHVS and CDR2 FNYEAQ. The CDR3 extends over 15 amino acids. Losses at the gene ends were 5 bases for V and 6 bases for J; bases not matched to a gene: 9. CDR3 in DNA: TGTGCCAGCAGCCCATCCGGGACAGGGACGGATACGCAGTATTTT. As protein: CASSPSGTGTDTQYF. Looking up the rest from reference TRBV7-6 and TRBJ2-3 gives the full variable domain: GAGVSQSPRYKVTKRGQDVALRCDPISGHVSLYWYRQALGQGPEFLTYFNYEAQQDKSGLPNDRFSAERPEGSISTLTIQRTEQRDSAMYRCASSPSGTGTDTQYFGPGTRLTVL.

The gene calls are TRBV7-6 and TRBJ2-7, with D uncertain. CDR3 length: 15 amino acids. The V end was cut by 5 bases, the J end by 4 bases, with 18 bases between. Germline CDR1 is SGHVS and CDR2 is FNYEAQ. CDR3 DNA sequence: TGTGCCAGCAGCCCCCGGCCCCGAGACGGGTACGAGCAGTACTTC. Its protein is CASSPRPRDGYEQYF.

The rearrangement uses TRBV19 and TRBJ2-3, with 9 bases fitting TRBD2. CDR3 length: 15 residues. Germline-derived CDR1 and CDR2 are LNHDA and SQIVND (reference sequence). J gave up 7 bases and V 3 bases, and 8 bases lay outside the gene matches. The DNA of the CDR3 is TGTGCCAGTAGTATCCCGGGACTAGCTGATTATACGCAGTATTTT. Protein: CASSIPGLADYTQYF.